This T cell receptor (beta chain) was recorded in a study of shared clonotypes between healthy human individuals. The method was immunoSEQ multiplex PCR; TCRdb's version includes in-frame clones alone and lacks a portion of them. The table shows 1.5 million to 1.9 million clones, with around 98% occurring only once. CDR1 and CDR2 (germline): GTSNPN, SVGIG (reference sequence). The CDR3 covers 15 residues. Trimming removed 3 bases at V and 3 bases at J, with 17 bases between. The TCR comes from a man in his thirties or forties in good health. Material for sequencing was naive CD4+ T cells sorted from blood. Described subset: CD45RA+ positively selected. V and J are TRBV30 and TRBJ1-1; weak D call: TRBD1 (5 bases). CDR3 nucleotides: TGTGCCTGGAGCCCCATTGGGGGGTGGGACACTGAAGCTTTCTTT. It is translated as CAWSPIGGWDTEAFF.